Following are 13 T cell receptor beta chains from one sample sequenced in a study of cytomegalovirus exposure and HLA in healthy donors. Primers for the PCR totalled 60 Vbeta and 13 Jbeta. Profiling relied on immunoSEQ multiplex PCR, and the TCRdb table lists in-frame clones only, not all of them. The repertoire includes about 130,000 clones, approximately 80% of them detected once, and roughly 3% sits in the top ten. Input material: PBMCs. These TCRs come from a young woman in good health and CMV-seropositive.

This chain joins TRBV2 and TRBJ2-7, with a tentative D call TRBD2 (5 bases). From germline, CDR1 is SNHLY and CDR2 FYNNEI. V shed 6 bases and J shed 6 bases, with 9 bases lying between them. This CDR3 region has 11 residues. As DNA, the CDR3 is TGTGCCAGCAGAACCACTAGCGAGCAGTACTTC. It specifies CASRTTSEQYF.

This chain links TRBV28 with TRBJ2-3, with 7 positions matching TRBD1. The junction had 5 bases not matched to a gene; V was cut back by 10 bases and J by 1 base. Per germline, CDR1 MDHEN and CDR2 SYDVKM. This CDR3 has 13 residues. CDR3 coding DNA: TGTGCCATCTACGACAGGGGCACAGATACGCAGTATTTT. Its translation: CAIYDRGTDTQYF. The complete variable domain, with remaining parts taken from reference TRBV28 and TRBJ2-3, reads DVKVTQSSRYLVKRTGEKVFLECVQDMDHENMFWYRQDPGLGLRLIYFSYDVKMKEKGDIPEGYSVSREKKERFSLILESASTNQTSMYLCAIYDRGTDTQYFGPGTRLTVL.

Comments on this clone: One end of the junction is discordant with germline, which a read error may explain. V gene TRBV6-1 combines with J gene TRBJ1-6; 8 bases line up with TRBD1. This CDR3 spans 15 amino acids. Germline loops: CDR1 MNHNS, CDR2 SASEGT. The chain's CDR3 is CATPTGQAWKSPLHF. CDR3 in DNA: TGTGCCACTCCAACGGGACAGGCCTGGAAATCACCTCTCCACTTT.

This chain uses TRBV28 with TRBJ1-5; 7 bases match TRBD1. Germline CDR1 reads MDHEN; CDR2 reads SYDVKM. This CDR3 region has 14 residues. V gave up 5 bases and J gave up 0 bases; unmatched junction bases: 1. DNA for the CDR3: TGTGCCAGCAGTCCAGGGGGTAGCAATCAGCCCCAGCATTTT. As protein: CASSPGGSNQPQHF.

The genes are TRBV10-2 and TRBJ2-7; a weak D match, TRBD1 (6 bases). V was clipped by 3 bases and J by 3 bases, with 12 bases between them. Germline values: CDR1 WSHSY, CDR2 SAAADI. CDR3 length equals 14 residues. CDR3 region: CASSDGTRLYEQYF. The CDR3 DNA follows: TGCGCCAGCAGTGACGGGACACGACTCTACGAGCAGTACTTC.

This rearrangement joins TRBV27 to TRBJ2-7, with D hard to call. The V and J ends lost 5 bases and 0 bases respectively, with 8 bases between them. The germline V gene encodes CDR1 MNHEY and CDR2 SMNVEV (reference sequence). The CDR3 has 13 residues. CDR3 in amino acids: CASSLTPSYEQYF. The CDR3 DNA reads as TGTGCCAGCAGTCTTACTCCCTCCTACGAGCAGTACTTC.

J is TRBJ1-2 and V is TRBV19; maybe TRBD1 (6 bases). Germline V gives CDR1 LNHDA, CDR2 SQIVND (reference sequence). CDR3 size: 13 residues. V was shortened by 8 bases and J by 4 bases, with 14 bases between the two germline ends. CDR3 residues: CASHRGASYGYTF. CDR3 nucleotide sequence: TGTGCCAGTCACCGGGGGGCATCCTATGGCTACACCTTC.

CDR3 loop: CASSRIQDDPQYF. DNA for the CDR3: TGTGCCAGCAGTCGTATACAAGATGATCCCCAGTACTTC. The chain couples TRBV6-1 to TRBJ2-5; D not resolved. The ends were cut back, 5 bases at V and 9 bases at J, with 16 bases in the middle. The CDR3 extends over 13 amino acids. Germline V gene lookup returns CDR1 MNHNS and CDR2 SASEGT.

The chain joins TRBV5-1 to TRBJ2-4; possibly TRBD2 for D (5 bases). V lost 4 bases and J 8 bases, leaving 16 bases between the germline ends. The CDR3 sequence is 14 residues long. Germline values: CDR1 SGHRS, CDR2 YFSETQ. In nucleotides, the CDR3 is TGCGCCAGCAGCCCCCGGGGTGGCGAGGACATTCAGTACTTC. It codes for CASSPRGGEDIQYF.

The CDR3 spells CASSSLAGGPGELFF. The CDR3 coding sequence is TGTGCCAGCAGTTCACTAGCGGGGGGGCCCGGGGAGCTGTTTTTT. J is TRBJ2-2 and V is TRBV6-5, with 13 bases matching TRBD2. Losses at the gene ends were 4 bases for V and 6 bases for J; bases not matched to a gene: 2. The CDR3 totals 15 residues. The germline gives CDR1 MNHEY, CDR2 SVGAGI.

The chain combines TRBV6-1 with TRBJ1-5, with 8 bases identical to TRBD1. This CDR3 is 15 amino acids long. Germline CDR1 MNHNS, CDR2 SASEGT. V lost 5 bases and J lost 2; bases outside the gene matches: 5. Here the CDR3 reads CASSQDREGNQPQHF. The CDR3 region has the DNA TGTGCCAGCAGTCAGGACAGGGAAGGCAATCAGCCCCAGCATTTT.

The V gene is TRBV6-1, the J gene TRBJ1-5, with D unresolved. The germline CDR1 and CDR2 sequences are MNHNS and SASEGT. V lost 4 bases to trimming and J lost 0 bases, with 7 bases between them. There are 14 residues in the CDR3. The DNA of the CDR3 is TGTGCCAGCAGTGGAGAGAATAGCAATCAGCCCCAGCATTTT. It encodes CASSGENSNQPQHF.

The rearrangement joins TRBV5-1 to TRBJ2-1; 7 bases fit TRBD2. V shed 4 bases, J shed 7 bases, and the junction held 5 bases outside the gene matches. Germline V gives CDR1 SGHRS, CDR2 YFSETQ. The CDR3 is 13 residues long. DNA of the CDR3: TGCGCCAGCAGCGAGGCGGGGGTGAATGAGCAGTTCTTC. This sequence encodes CASSEAGVNEQFF.